The rows below give T cell receptor beta chains drawn from one sample of a study of blood T cell repertoires in COVID-19. Assay: immunoSEQ multiplex PCR; the TCRdb copy retains only in-frame clones and omits some. There are approximately 190,000 clones in the sample; around nine tenths occur only once, and roughly 5.6% lies in the top ten. The sample was peripheral blood. These receptors all stem from a woman aged 40 to 50 who had recovered from COVID-19. Both conserved end residues are part of each CDR3. The D gene is left open where the match is weak. Rows may omit the clone size; those that give it use once, few, many or a size class.

TRBV27	.	.	TRBJ1-2	TGTGCCAGCAGTTTATCTTCCGTCTATGGCTACACCTTC	CASSLSSVYGYTF
TRBV28	.	TRBD1	TRBJ2-5	TGTGCCAGCAGTTCCCCGGGACAGGCTGAGACCCAGTACTTC	CASSSPGQAETQYF
TRBV7-8	once	TRBD2	TRBJ2-1	TGTGCCAGCAGCGAGGGACTAGCCTACGACAATGAGCAGTTCTTC	CASSEGLAYDNEQFF
TRBV6-6	.	TRBD1	TRBJ1-4	TGTGCCAGCAGCCCTATCCGGGACAGGCTTGAAAAACTGTTTTTT	CASSPIRDRLEKLFF
TRBV12-1	.	.	TRBJ1-5	TGTGCCAGCAGCTTTTCCGACCTAGCTACAGGGACCCATCAGCCCCAGCATTTT	CASSFSDLATGTHQPQHF
TRBV7-2	.	.	TRBJ2-7	TGTGCCAGCAGCTTCGCCCCTAGCGGAGGGGGTCTCGAGCAGTACTTC	CASSFAPSGGGLEQYF
TRBV7-2	once	.	TRBJ1-2	TGTGCCAGCAGCTTAGACAGGGATGGCTACACCTTC	CASSLDRDGYTF
TRBV27	.	.	TRBJ1-4	TGTGCCAGCAGTTTAAATTCGGCAGGGAGGCATGAAAAACTGTTTTTT	CASSLNSAGRHEKLFF
TRBV18	.	TRBD1	TRBJ1-4	TGTGCCAGCTCACCACCTCCGGGACAGAATGAAAAACTGTTTTTT	CASSPPPGQNEKLFF
TRBV9	.	TRBD1	TRBJ1-1	TGTGCCAGCAGCGTAGCTACGGGGGACAGGGCTACTGAAGCTTTCTTT	CASSVATGDRATEAFF
TRBV11-2	.	.	TRBJ2-7	TGTGCCAGCAGCTTAGATCCAGGCAGCTCCTACGAGCAGTACTTC	CASSLDPGSSYEQYF
TRBV9	.	.	TRBJ2-3	TGTGCCAGCAGCGGACAGGAAGCAGATACGCAGTATTTT	CASSGQEADTQYF
TRBV6-2/TRBV6-3	few	.	TRBJ1-6	TGTGCCAGCAGTTGGAGGGGACCTTATAATTCACCCCTCCACTTT	CASSWRGPYNSPLHF
TRBV5-1	.	.	TRBJ1-4	TGCGCCAGCAGACCTCTCAGTGATGAAAAACTGTTTTTT	CASRPLSDEKLFF
TRBV5-1	.	TRBD2	TRBJ2-7	TGCGCCAGCAGCTGGACTAGCGGGAGGGCCTACGAGCAGTACTTC	CASSWTSGRAYEQYF
TRBV2	.	.	TRBJ1-2	TGTGCCAGCAGCCTCGACAGGACTAACTATGGCTACACCTTC	CASSLDRTNYGYTF
TRBV5-1	once	TRBD1	TRBJ2-1	TGCGCCAGCAGCTTGGAGGGGGCGGCCTACAATGAGCAGTTCTTC	CASSLEGAAYNEQFF
TRBV7-8	.	TRBD2	TRBJ2-7	TGTGCCAGCAGCGGCACGACTAGCGGGAGTTACCACGAGCAGTACTTC	CASSGTTSGSYHEQYF
TRBV12-3/TRBV12-4	many	.	TRBJ1-1	TGTGCCAGCAGGACAATGAACACTGAAGCTTTCTTT	CASRTMNTEAFF
TRBV4-1	.	.	TRBJ1-2	TGCGCCAGCAGCCAGGAGATTACTAACTATGGCTACACCTTC	CASSQEITNYGYTF
TRBV5-1	.	TRBD1	TRBJ2-1	TGCGCCAGCAGCTTCTCCGGGACAGGGGATCATGAGCAGTTCTTC	CASSFSGTGDHEQFF
TRBV11-2	once	TRBD1	TRBJ2-1	TGTGCCAGCAGCTTAAGGACCCAGGGGGAAAATGAGCAGTTCTTC	CASSLRTQGENEQFF
TRBV19	.	.	TRBJ2-1	TGTGCCAGTAGTAGGTTTCCTCGCGGACTAAGGATGAATGAGCAGTTCTTC	CASSRFPRGLRMNEQFF
TRBV14	.	TRBD2	TRBJ2-1	TGTGCCAGCAGGCAAACTAGCGGGAGTTACAATGAGCAGTTCTTC	CASRQTSGSYNEQFF
TRBV6-5	.	.	TRBJ2-7	TGTGCCAGCAGTTACCCAGGGTACGAGCAGTACTTC	CASSYPGYEQYF
TRBV12-5	.	TRBD1	TRBJ1-1	TGTGCTAGTGGGGGACAGGGGTCGAACACTGAAGCTTTCTTT	CASGGQGSNTEAFF
TRBV3-1/TRBV3-2	.	TRBD2	TRBJ2-7	TGTGCCAGCAGCCTCCGGACTAGCGGGGTCGTACCCCACGAGCAGTACTTC	CASSLRTSGVVPHEQYF
TRBV7-8	.	TRBD1	TRBJ1-3	TGTGCCAGCAGCACCCATTCCGGGACAGGCTTGATCTTTTCTGGAAACACCATATATTTT	CASSTHSGTGLIFSGNTIYF
TRBV25-1	.	.	TRBJ2-7	TGTGCCAGCAGTGTAACTAGCTCCGAGCAGTACTTC	CASSVTSSEQYF
TRBV28	.	TRBD1	TRBJ1-4	TGTGCCAGCAGTTTTACAGGGGGCAACGAAAAACTGTTTTTT	CASSFTGGNEKLFF
TRBV15	few	TRBD2	TRBJ2-1	TGTGCCACCAGTAACCCCGGACTAGGAGGCTCGGTTGAGCAGTTCTTC	CATSNPGLGGSVEQFF
TRBV30	.	TRBD1	TRBJ1-2	TGTGCCTGGAGTGTAGGGGGCCCGGGCGGCTATGGCTACACCTTC	CAWSVGGPGGYGYTF
TRBV5-4	.	.	TRBJ2-5	TGTGCCAGCAGCCCCCAAGACAGGAGTCAAGAGACCCAGTACTTC	CASSPQDRSQETQYF
TRBV24-1	.	.	TRBJ1-2	TGTGCCACCAGTGACCAGGGGACTAACTATGGCTACACCTTC	CATSDQGTNYGYTF
TRBV4-1	once	TRBD1	TRBJ2-6	TGCGCCAGCACAGGGGGAGTGGGCTCTGGGGCCAACGTCCTGACTTTC	CASTGGVGSGANVLTF
TRBV7-2	.	TRBD2	TRBJ2-7	TGTGCCAGCAGCTTACTAGCGGGAGCAGGCAACGAGCAGTACTTC	CASSLLAGAGNEQYF
TRBV24-1	few	TRBD1	TRBJ1-1	TGTGCCACCAGTGAGGCCGGGACAGGGCCCACTGAAGCTTTCTTT	CATSEAGTGPTEAFF
TRBV4-1	.	TRBD2	TRBJ2-5	TGCGCCAGCAGCCAACATCGGACTAGCGGGGAACAAGAGACCCAGTACTTC	CASSQHRTSGEQETQYF
TRBV9	few	.	TRBJ2-2	TGTGCCAGCAGCGAGCGGAGGGGTGCAAACACCGGGGAGCTGTTTTTT	CASSERRGANTGELFF
TRBV15	.	.	TRBJ1-1	TGTGCCACCCACAGGGTGAACACTGAAGCTTTCTTT	CATHRVNTEAFF
TRBV28	.	.	TRBJ1-3	TGTGCCAGCAGTCCATCCGGAGCGGGCGTTGGGGGAAACACCATATATTTT	CASSPSGAGVGGNTIYF
TRBV19	.	.	TRBJ2-7	TGTGCCAGTAGCATGGCACAGGGCAGCCCACCCTACGAGCAGTACTTC	CASSMAQGSPPYEQYF
TRBV7-9	.	.	TRBJ2-7	TGTGCCAGCGGAGGGTCCCCCTCCTACGAGCAGTACTTC	CASGGSPSYEQYF
TRBV2	.	.	TRBJ2-2	TGTGCCAGCAGTCGGAACCGGGTCCAGAACACCGGGGAGCTGTTTTTT	CASSRNRVQNTGELFF
TRBV28	.	TRBD1	TRBJ1-2	TGTGCCAGCAGTGGACAGGACTTTTCCAACTATGGCTACACCTTC	CASSGQDFSNYGYTF
TRBV7-9	few	.	TRBJ2-7	TGTGCCAGCGGCACAAGAGGGATGTTTGAGCAGTACTTC	CASGTRGMFEQYF
TRBV28	.	TRBD2	TRBJ2-3	TGTGCCAGCAGTTTCCCCTTTCTCGCGGGAGGGAACACAGATACGCAGTATTTT	CASSFPFLAGGNTDTQYF
TRBV7-2	.	.	TRBJ2-2	TGTGCCAGCAGCCCTAGGTTCAGCGGGGAGCTGTTTTTT	CASSPRFSGELFF
TRBV6-2/TRBV6-3	.	TRBD2	TRBJ2-2	TGTGCCAGCAGCCCGGACGGATCCGGGACTAGCGGGAGGGCAACGGTGAACACCGGGGAGCTGTTTTTT	CASSPDGSGTSGRATVNTGELFF
TRBV29-1	.	.	TRBJ2-1	TGCAGCGCCGTGGGCCAGGGTCCCAATGAGCAGTTCTTC	CSAVGQGPNEQFF
TRBV5-1	.	TRBD2	TRBJ2-5	TGCGCCAGCACTTCGGGCGGGAGGACCCAAGAGACCCAGTACTTC	CASTSGGRTQETQYF
TRBV12-3/TRBV12-4	.	.	TRBJ2-1	TGTGCCAGCGGACAGACAGGCTACAATGAGCAGTTCTTC	CASGQTGYNEQFF
TRBV28	.	.	TRBJ2-3	TGTGCCAGCAGTCTCCGGGTCTTGGGGCGAGATACGCAGTATTTT	CASSLRVLGRDTQYF
TRBV10-3	.	.	TRBJ1-5	TGTGCCATCAGTGAACAGGGTTTGGGTCAGCCCCAGCATTTT	CAISEQGLGQPQHF